These 28 T cell receptor beta chains came from one sample sequenced in a study of blood T cell repertoires in COVID-19. Only in-frame clones appear in the TCRdb table, and some are missing; sequencing was by immunoSEQ multiplex PCR. The sample lists hundreds of thousands of clones, around 80% occurring once. Material: peripheral blood. The receptors derive from a woman aged 25-40 years with COVID-19, enrolled during active disease.

The chain employs TRBV5-6 and TRBJ2-7; TRBD1 matches at 12 bases. With V trimmed by 5 bases and J by 9 bases, 6 bases remained unmatched. The germline CDR1 and CDR2 sequences are SGHDT and YYEEEE. CDR3 size: 13 residues. The CDR3 loop reads CASRPGQGAGQYF. The DNA of the CDR3 is TGTGCCAGCAGGCCGGGACAGGGGGCAGGGCAGTACTTC.

The DNA for the CDR3 is TGTGCCAGCAGCTTATCAGGAATGGAAGAGACCCAGTACTTC. Its translation: CASSLSGMEETQYF. The rearrangement links TRBV7-9 to TRBJ2-5, with D uncertain. V was trimmed by 2 bases and J by 3 bases, leaving 10 bases between them. Per germline, CDR1 SEHNR and CDR2 FQNEAQ (reference sequence). This CDR3 comprises 14 residues.

The gene calls are TRBV21-1 and TRBJ2-5; the D segment call TRBD2 is taken from the table without a DNA check. TRBV21-1 is marked as a pseudogene. The length of the CDR3 is 12 residues. The CDR3 DNA follows: TGTGCCAGGCTTGACGGGAGCGAGACCCAGTACTTC. Amino acids: CARLDGSETQYF.

The genes are TRBV7-2 and TRBJ1-2, with TRBD1 matching over 7 bases. This CDR3 spans 12 amino acids. The V and J ends lost 5 bases and 13 bases, in that order; junction bases with no gene match: 10. Germline-derived CDR1 and CDR2 are SGHTA and FQGNSA. CDR3 sequence reads: CASSQTGILVTF. The CDR3 region has the DNA TGTGCCAGCAGCCAGACAGGGATTTTGGTCACCTTC. The variable domain in full, completed from reference TRBV7-2 and TRBJ1-2, reads GAGVSQSPSNKVTEKGKDVELRCDPISGHTALYWYRQSLGQGLEFLIYFQGNSAPDKSGLPSDRFSAERTGGSVSTLTIQRTQQEDSAVYLCASSQTGILVTFGSGTRLTVV.

The chain joins TRBV2 to TRBJ1-1, with TRBD1 matching 9 bases. Trimming removed 4 bases from V and 4 bases from J; junction bases left unmatched: 4. Germline V gene data show CDR1 as SNHLY and CDR2 as FYNNEI. The CDR3 has 14 amino acids. CDR3 sequence (DNA): TGTGCCAGCAGTGGGACAGGGGAAGGCACTGAAGCTTTCTTT. It specifies CASSGTGEGTEAFF.

J is TRBJ2-3 and V is TRBV7-2, with TRBD1 matching over 7 bases. V lost 8 bases and J lost 0; bases outside the gene matches: 5. The germline V gene has CDR1 SGHTA and CDR2 FQGNSA. This CDR3 comprises 14 residues. The CDR3 is CASLHRGSTDTQYF. The CDR3 bases are TGTGCCAGCCTGCACAGGGGTAGCACAGATACGCAGTATTTT.

This rearrangement joins TRBV24-1 to TRBJ2-2, with TRBD1 matching 9 bases. This CDR3 has 14 amino acids. The V segment lost 5 bases and the J segment 6 bases; nucleotides outside the gene matches: 3. Germline V CDR1 and CDR2: KGHDR, SFDVKD. The CDR3 DNA reads as TGTGCCACCAGTGGGACAGGGGACCCCGGGGAGCTGTTTTTT. It translates to CATSGTGDPGELFF.

Only a few counts were recorded for this clone. The chain recombines TRBV19 with TRBJ2-3, with D possibly TRBD2 on 7 matching bases. Trimming removed 3 bases from V and 6 bases from J, with 13 bases in between. Germline CDR1 reads LNHDA; CDR2 reads SQIVND (reference sequence). The CDR3 totals 14 residues. CDR3 sequence reads: CASSIGGGADTQYF. Here the CDR3 DNA reads TGTGCCAGTAGTATTGGAGGGGGGGCCGATACGCAGTATTTT.

This rearrangement joins TRBV11-2 to TRBJ2-5, with TRBD1 matching over 10 bases. The germline V gene has CDR1 SGHAT and CDR2 FQNNGV. The CDR3 is 15 residues long. V lost 3 bases to trimming and J lost 5 bases; unmatched junction nucleotides: 6. CDR3 bases: TGTGCCAGCAGCTTGTCGACAGGGGGCCGGGAGACCCAGTACTTC. This translates into CASSLSTGGRETQYF.

The rearrangement uses TRBV19 and TRBJ2-2; 7 bases fit TRBD1. Trimming at V came to 7 bases and at J to 5 bases, leaving 7 bases not matched to a gene. CDR3 length: 14 residues. Germline CDR1 is LNHDA and CDR2 is SQIVND (reference sequence). As DNA, the CDR3 is TGTGCCAGTAAGGCAGGGGGTACGACCGGGGAGCTGTTTTTT. Translation gives CASKAGGTTGELFF.

This clone was observed once. The chain has TRBV11-2 and TRBJ2-2; 12 bases align to TRBD2. The CDR3 has 19 residues. CDR1 is SGHAT, CDR2 FQNNGV, per germline. V was pared by 2 bases and J by 3 bases, with 10 bases of the junction left unmatched. In DNA form, the CDR3 reads TGTGCCAGCAGCTTACTCGGACTAGCGGGGCGGTATGACACCGGGGAGCTGTTTTTT. Translation gives CASSLLGLAGRYDTGELFF.

With regard to this clone: The same CDR3 can be traced to other DNA sequences in this sample. This chain uses TRBV12-3 or TRBV12-4 with TRBJ1-5, with D unresolved. CDR3 length: 12 amino acids. V was trimmed by 1 base and J by 7 bases, leaving 5 bases between them. As DNA, the CDR3 is TGTGCCAGCAGTTTAGGTGGCCAGCCCCAGCATTTT. Its protein is CASSLGGQPQHF.

This chain connects TRBV29-1 to TRBJ2-7; maybe TRBD1 (5 bases). The V gene's germline CDR1 is SQVTM and CDR2 ANQGSEA. CDR3 size: 13 residues. Trimming took off 4 bases at V and 2 bases at J, with 12 bases between the two ends. CDR3 in DNA: TGCAGCGTTGGGCCAGGGTTCCCCTACGAGCAGTACTTC. As protein: CSVGPGFPYEQYF.

The chain employs TRBV10-2 and TRBJ1-2; D is unclear. Trimming removed 0 bases from V and 6 bases from J, with 8 bases in between. This CDR3 contains 13 residues. Germline V gene data show CDR1 as WSHSY and CDR2 as SAAADI. CDR3 residues: CASSESSVDGYTF. CDR3 sequence (DNA): TGCGCCAGCAGTGAGTCGTCAGTGGATGGCTACACCTTC.

The rearrangement links TRBV29-1 to TRBJ1-1, with TRBD1 identical over 7 bases. After removal of 3 bases from V and 5 bases from J, the junction contained 3 bases not matched to a gene. Germline V gene lookup returns CDR1 SQVTM and CDR2 ANQGSEA. This CDR3 region has 12 residues. This CDR3 is CSVERGLTEAFF. The CDR3, as DNA: TGCAGCGTTGAGAGGGGGCTGACTGAAGCTTTCTTT.

The chain links TRBV27 to TRBJ2-1; 9 bases match TRBD2. The CDR3 has 16 residues. J was trimmed by 5 bases and V by 6 bases; bases with no gene match: 11. Germline CDR1 and CDR2: MNHEY and SMNVEV (reference sequence). CDR3 bases: TGTGCCAGCAGCCACTCTAGCGGGGAGGTTGACAATGAGCAGTTCTTC. It is translated as CASSHSSGEVDNEQFF.

The genes are TRBV3-1 (or the pseudogene TRBV3-2) and TRBJ2-7; D is uncertain. CDR1 and CDR2 from the germline V gene are LGHDT and YNNKEL (reference sequence). The CDR3 runs to 12 residues. V was trimmed by 4 bases and J by 2 bases, leaving 6 bases between them. The CDR3: CASSPRTYEQYF. The CDR3 bases are TGTGCCAGCAGCCCGAGGACCTACGAGCAGTACTTC.

This clone has just one count. V is TRBV29-1 and J is TRBJ1-1, with D possibly matching TRBD1 (5 bases). The CDR3 totals 14 residues. CDR1 is SQVTM, CDR2 ANQGSEA, per germline. V was clipped by 6 bases and J by 5 bases, with 19 bases between them. The chain's CDR3 is CSVARGAGGTEAFF. The CDR3 DNA reads as TGCAGCGTGGCCCGCGGGGCAGGAGGGACTGAAGCTTTCTTT.

V and J are TRBV2 and TRBJ2-3; 11 bases fit TRBD2. Germline-derived CDR1 and CDR2 are SNHLY and FYNNEI. With 10 bases clipped from V and 2 bases from J, the junction kept 8 bases outside the gene matches. The CDR3 runs to 15 residues. In DNA, the CDR3 is TGTGCCAACATACCGGGACTAGCGGTCACAGATACGCAGTATTTT. As protein: CANIPGLAVTDTQYF.

This chain uses TRBV27 with TRBJ2-6, with 10 bases that match TRBD2. Germline V gene lookup returns CDR1 MNHEY and CDR2 SMNVEV (reference sequence). This CDR3 has 21 residues. J gave up 0 bases and V 3 bases, and 14 bases lay outside the gene matches. CDR3 DNA: TGTGCCAGCAGTTTCTACCGGACTAGCGGAGCTAGGGGCTCTGGGGCCAACGTCCTGACTTTC. As protein: CASSFYRTSGARGSGANVLTF.

The CDR3 DNA follows: TGTGCCAGCAGCTTAAAGGGACAGTCCTACGAGCAGTACTTC. The encoded protein is CASSLKGQSYEQYF. This chain joins TRBV7-3 and TRBJ2-7; 7 bases fit TRBD1. Germline V CDR1 and CDR2: SGHTA, FQGTGA. The ends lost 1 base at V and 1 base at J; junction bases unmatched: 1. The CDR3 is 14 amino acids.

This clone appeared a single time. The chain uses TRBV6-5 and TRBJ1-1; 7 bases align to TRBD1. The CDR3 extends over 14 amino acids. The junction had 10 bases not matched to a gene; V was cut back by 7 bases and J by 5 bases. CDR1 and CDR2 from the germline V gene are MNHEY and SVGAGI. The CDR3: CASKLTGSRTEAFF. The CDR3 region has the DNA TGTGCCAGCAAATTGACAGGGAGTAGGACTGAAGCTTTCTTT.

This chain connects TRBV7-9 to TRBJ1-1; 10 bases line up with TRBD1. The CDR3 is 15 residues long. Trimming took 3 bases from V and 2 from J; bases not matched to a gene: 3. Germline-derived CDR1 and CDR2 are SEHNR and FQNEAQ (reference sequence). The CDR3 protein is CASSFRDRGNTEAFF. The CDR3 DNA reads TGTGCCAGCAGCTTCCGGGACAGGGGTAACACTGAAGCTTTCTTT.

The V and J genes are TRBV30 and TRBJ2-7; 7 positions agree with TRBD1. The V and J ends lost 3 bases and 0 bases, in that order; junction bases with no gene match: 2. The CDR3 loop spans 13 amino acids. The germline V gene encodes CDR1 GTSNPN and CDR2 SVGIG (reference sequence). The CDR3 bases are TGTGCCTGGAGAGACAGGGTCTCCTACGAGCAGTACTTC. It translates to CAWRDRVSYEQYF. Combining the CDR3 with reference TRBV30 and TRBJ2-7 gives the whole variable domain SQTIHQWPATLVQPVGSPLSLECTVEGTSNPNLYWYRQAAGRGLQLLFYSVGIGQISSEVPQNLSASRPQDRQFILSSKKLLLSDSGFYLCAWRDRVSYEQYFGPGTRLTVT.

This clone has a single count. The chain combines TRBV10-3 with TRBJ2-3; the D gene is possibly TRBD2 (5 bases). Trimming shortened V by 0 bases and J by 6 bases, and 16 bases separated the two germline ends. CDR1 is ENHRY, CDR2 SYGVKD, per germline. This CDR3 comprises 16 residues. The CDR3 nucleotides are TGTGCCATCAGTGAGTCCACTAGTTGGAGTTCCGATACGCAGTATTTT. Its translation: CAISESTSWSSDTQYF.

This clone was observed once. CDR3 in amino acids: CASSEAIGGNHQPQHF. The CDR3 bases are TGTGCCAGCAGTGAAGCGATAGGAGGTAACCATCAGCCCCAGCATTTT. The J gene is TRBJ1-5, the V gene TRBV6-1, with D hard to call. The CDR3 length is 16 residues. Trimming removed 0 bases from V and 5 bases from J, with 14 bases in between. The germline V gene has CDR1 MNHNS and CDR2 SASEGT.

The gene calls are TRBV4-3 and TRBJ2-5, with unresolved D. V gave up 3 bases and J gave up 5 bases, with 19 bases separating them. The germline gives CDR1 LGHNA, CDR2 YSLEER. The CDR3 loop spans 16 amino acids. In DNA, the CDR3 is TGCGCCAGCAGCCAGAATCCGACGCTAGGAAGGGAGACCCAGTACTTC. Its protein product is CASSQNPTLGRETQYF.

CDR3 sequence (DNA): TGTGCCAGCAGTGAATCGACGGGACTTGATTCACCCCTCCACTTT. Residues: CASSESTGLDSPLHF. This chain joins TRBV25-1 and TRBJ1-6, with D perhaps matching TRBD1 (5 bases). The ends were cut back, 1 base at V and 8 bases at J, with 12 bases in the middle. The CDR3 covers 15 residues. Germline CDR1 MGHDK, CDR2 SYGVNS. Drawing the rest from reference TRBV25-1 and TRBJ1-6, the complete variable domain is EADIYQTPRYLVIGTGKKITLECSQTMGHDKMYWYQQDPGMELHLIHYSYGVNSTEKGDLSSESTVSRIRTEHFPLTLESARPSHTSQYLCASSESTGLDSPLHFGNGTRLTVT.